This is a list of T cell receptor beta chains from one sample in a study of T cell responses to AZD1222 COVID-19 vaccine. Sequencing used immunoSEQ multiplex PCR; TCRdb keeps in-frame clones, though not all of them. This table holds over 120,000 clones, 90% to 95% found once. The source material was peripheral blood, sampled on day 0 of AZD1222 vaccination. The receptors stem from an adult in good health. The CDR3 runs from the conserved cysteine through the conserved F or W. Fields, in order: V gene, D gene, clone size, CDR3 protein. D genes are given only for firm matches. Clone size is stated in some rows and not others, as once, few, many or a class when expanded.

TRBV3-1/TRBV3-2 . . CASSRRQETYEQYF
TRBV4-2 . . CASSQDNRLNYGYTF
TRBV6-2/TRBV6-3 . . CASSLDATEAFF
TRBV11-2 . . CASTFAGAGTGELFF
TRBV4-2 TRBD1 . CASSPGQGRVGAFF
TRBV29-1 TRBD1 . CSARDRRNTGELFF
TRBV11-2 . once CASSLKQGGNYGYTF
TRBV5-1 . . CASSLVGSGNTIYF
TRBV7-9 TRBD1 . CASSLGDRSNEKLFF
TRBV7-3 . . CASGTYNEQFF
TRBV25-1 . . CASSERGRDYEQYF
TRBV19 TRBD1 . CASSIRWDRSHEQYF